The rows below give T cell receptor beta chains drawn from one sample of a study of beta chain features in type 1 diabetes. Repertoires were generated with immunoSEQ multiplex PCR, while TCRdb's copy carries only in-frame clones and drops some. The sample includes 150,000 to 200,000 clones, less than 9.5% seen only once; the top ten take 2.3%. The specimen sequenced was central memory CD4+ T cells from blood. The receptors were gathered from a woman between 18 and 29 years old in good health. Each CDR3 is given with its conserved first and last residue. The D gene is left open where the match is weak. Only some rows state a clone size, as once, few, many or a class for expanded clones.

j_gene	d_gene	v_gene	abundance	CDR3nt	CDR3aa
TRBJ1-5	TRBD1	TRBV18	.	TGTGCCAGCTCACTGGGACAGGATAGCAATCAGCCCCAGCATTTT	CASSLGQDSNQPQHF
TRBJ2-1	TRBD2	TRBV30	few	TGTGCCTGGAGTCTCTCAGGCGGGAGTCCGTTCTTC	CAWSLSGGSPFF
TRBJ2-3	TRBD2	TRBV12-5	few	TGTGCTAGTGGTTCCGGACTAGCGGAGCGGGATACGCAGTATTTT	CASGSGLAERDTQYF
TRBJ2-5	TRBD1	TRBV4-1	few	TGCGCCAGCAGCCAAGACCTCCGACAGGGGGCTCGGAGGGAGACCCAGTACTTC	CASSQDLRQGARRETQYF
TRBJ2-5	.	TRBV29-1	.	TGCAGCGTTGGCCTACCAGGGGCCCAAGAGACCCAGTACTTC	CSVGLPGAQETQYF
TRBJ1-4	.	TRBV4-2	.	TGTGCCAGCAGCCCGGGAGGGGCGGGGTCAGGGGCTAATGAAAAACTGTTTTTT	CASSPGGAGSGANEKLFF
TRBJ1-5	TRBD1	TRBV18	few	TGTGCCAGCTCAGTAGGACAGGGAGGCAATCAGCCCCAGCATTTT	CASSVGQGGNQPQHF
TRBJ2-6	.	TRBV29-1	many	TGCAGCGCCCGAACAGGGACTGGGGCCAACGTCCTGACTTTC	CSARTGTGANVLTF
TRBJ1-5	.	TRBV30	few	TGTGCCTGGGGGGCATCCAGGGGCCAGCCCCAGCATTTT	CAWGASRGQPQHF
TRBJ2-3	.	TRBV7-9	few	TGTGCCAGCAGCACTGCGGGGCGAGATACGCAGTATTTT	CASSTAGRDTQYF
TRBJ1-2	.	TRBV30	.	TGTGCCTGGAGTGTACAAGGAGGGAAGCCGTCGCTCACCTTC	CAWSVQGGKPSLTF
TRBJ1-2	.	TRBV6-5	.	TGTGCCAGCACCCTCAGGGAGGGTCGCGGAGGCTACACCTTC	CASTLREGRGGYTF
TRBJ2-1	TRBD1	TRBV7-9	few	TGTGCCAGCAGCTTCAGACAGGGGGCCAATGAGCAGTTCTTC	CASSFRQGANEQFF
TRBJ2-7	TRBD2	TRBV6-1	few	TGTGCCAGCAGTCGGACTAGCGGGTACGAGCAGTACTTC	CASSRTSGYEQYF
TRBJ2-2	TRBD1	TRBV2	few	TGTGCCGGCCGACAGGGGGGGAGGACCGGGGAGCTGTTTTTT	CAGRQGGRTGELFF
TRBJ2-5	TRBD1	TRBV5-6	.	TGTGCCAGCAGCTTGGCCCTTGGACAGGGCGAAGAGACCCAGTACTTC	CASSLALGQGEETQYF
TRBJ2-7	TRBD2	TRBV7-2	few	TGTGCCAGCAGCTTAGCGGCGGGAGGGCCCTACGAGCAGTACTTC	CASSLAAGGPYEQYF
TRBJ2-7	TRBD2	TRBV11-2	.	TGTGCCAGCAGTCCGGGACTAGCAGCGGGAGAGCAGTACTTC	CASSPGLAAGEQYF
TRBJ1-5	TRBD1	TRBV18	few	TGTGCCAGCTCCTTTGGACAGGTCGGCAATCAGCCCCAGCATTTT	CASSFGQVGNQPQHF
TRBJ1-1	TRBD1	TRBV7-2	few	TGTGCCAGCGCCCAGACAGGGAGGATGTGGACTGAAGCTTTCTTT	CASAQTGRMWTEAFF
TRBJ2-3	TRBD2	TRBV9	.	TGTGCCAGCAGCCCCAGCGGGGGGGGATTGAGGGGCACAGATACGCAGTATTTT	CASSPSGGGLRGTDTQYF
TRBJ2-1	.	TRBV5-1	few	TGCGCCAGCAGCTTGGTACAGGGCTACAATGAGCAGTTCTTC	CASSLVQGYNEQFF
TRBJ2-5	.	TRBV15	.	TGTGCCACCAGCAGAGATCCAGGGGCGGGAGAGACCCAGTACTTC	CATSRDPGAGETQYF
TRBJ1-1	TRBD1	TRBV30	few	TGTGCCTGGAGTCTTACCCGGGACAGGAACACTGAAGCTTTCTTT	CAWSLTRDRNTEAFF
TRBJ2-1	TRBD2	TRBV5-4	.	TGTGCCAGCAGCTTGGTACTAGCGGGGGGCAAGGAGCAGTTCTTC	CASSLVLAGGKEQFF
TRBJ1-5	.	TRBV28	many	TGTGCCAGCAACCTTGGACAGCTGGAACAGCCCCAGCATTTT	CASNLGQLEQPQHF
TRBJ2-1	.	TRBV11-1	.	TGTGCCAGCAGCCCTCGCGGCGGCCTCTCCTACAATGAGCAGTTCTTC	CASSPRGGLSYNEQFF
TRBJ1-1	.	TRBV6-5	.	TGTGCCAGCAGTTACGCGGGACTGCTGAACACTGAAGCTTTCTTT	CASSYAGLLNTEAFF
TRBJ1-6	TRBD1	TRBV7-2	many	TGTGCCAGCAGCTTATTGGGACAGGGATCATCACCCCTCCACTTT	CASSLLGQGSSPLHF
TRBJ2-3	.	TRBV7-2	.	TGTGCCAGCAGCCTTAACACTCCGCGGACAGATACGCAGTATTTT	CASSLNTPRTDTQYF
TRBJ2-7	TRBD2	TRBV5-1	few	TGCGCCAGCAGCTTGGGCCTAGCGGGCCGCTCCTACGAGCAGTACTTC	CASSLGLAGRSYEQYF
TRBJ2-2	TRBD2	TRBV12-5	few	TGTGCTAGTGTCAAAGGGGGACTAGGCAGCACCGGGGAGCTGTTTTTT	CASVKGGLGSTGELFF
TRBJ2-7	TRBD1	TRBV7-2	.	TGTGCCAGCAGCTTGGGGACAGGGCTCTACGAGCAGTACTTC	CASSLGTGLYEQYF
TRBJ2-1	TRBD2	TRBV5-1	.	TGCGCCAGCAGCTTGGCGGGGGGGGCGACAAACTTCCGGTTCTTC	CASSLAGGATNFRFF
TRBJ2-3	.	TRBV5-4	.	TGTGCCAGCAGCTTGGACGGGGTCACAGATACGCAGTATTTT	CASSLDGVTDTQYF
TRBJ1-2	.	TRBV11-2	.	TGTGCCAGCAGCTTAGCAATAGGCGGGTCCCTGGGTGGCTACACCTTC	CASSLAIGGSLGGYTF
TRBJ2-7	.	TRBV4-2	.	TGTGCCAGCAGCCAAGAAGGGGGGGAAAGGTACTTC	CASSQEGGERYF
TRBJ2-5	.	TRBV12-5	few	TGTGCTAGTGGTCCGGAGGGTGTGACCCAGTACTTC	CASGPEGVTQYF